This T cell receptor beta chain was sequenced during a study of T cell changes during pregnancy in multiple sclerosis. TCRdb's copy holds only in-frame clones and misses some; the assay was immunoSEQ multiplex PCR. The data hold about 110,000 clones, with approximately 93% observed a single time. The CDR3 extends over 19 amino acids. With 3 bases clipped from V and 5 bases from J, the junction kept 10 bases outside the gene matches. Germline CDR1 reads LGHNA; CDR2 reads YNFKEQ. This specimen was peripheral blood, taken after pregnancy. The sequence was collected from a female donor with multiple sclerosis, enrolled in a pregnancy study. V usage is TRBV4-2 and J usage is TRBJ2-2; 15 bases align to TRBD2. This CDR3 reads CASSHGTSGGFSGTGELFF. The CDR3 DNA is TGTGCCAGCAGCCATGGGACTAGCGGGGGGTTTTCGGGAACCGGGGAGCTGTTTTTT.